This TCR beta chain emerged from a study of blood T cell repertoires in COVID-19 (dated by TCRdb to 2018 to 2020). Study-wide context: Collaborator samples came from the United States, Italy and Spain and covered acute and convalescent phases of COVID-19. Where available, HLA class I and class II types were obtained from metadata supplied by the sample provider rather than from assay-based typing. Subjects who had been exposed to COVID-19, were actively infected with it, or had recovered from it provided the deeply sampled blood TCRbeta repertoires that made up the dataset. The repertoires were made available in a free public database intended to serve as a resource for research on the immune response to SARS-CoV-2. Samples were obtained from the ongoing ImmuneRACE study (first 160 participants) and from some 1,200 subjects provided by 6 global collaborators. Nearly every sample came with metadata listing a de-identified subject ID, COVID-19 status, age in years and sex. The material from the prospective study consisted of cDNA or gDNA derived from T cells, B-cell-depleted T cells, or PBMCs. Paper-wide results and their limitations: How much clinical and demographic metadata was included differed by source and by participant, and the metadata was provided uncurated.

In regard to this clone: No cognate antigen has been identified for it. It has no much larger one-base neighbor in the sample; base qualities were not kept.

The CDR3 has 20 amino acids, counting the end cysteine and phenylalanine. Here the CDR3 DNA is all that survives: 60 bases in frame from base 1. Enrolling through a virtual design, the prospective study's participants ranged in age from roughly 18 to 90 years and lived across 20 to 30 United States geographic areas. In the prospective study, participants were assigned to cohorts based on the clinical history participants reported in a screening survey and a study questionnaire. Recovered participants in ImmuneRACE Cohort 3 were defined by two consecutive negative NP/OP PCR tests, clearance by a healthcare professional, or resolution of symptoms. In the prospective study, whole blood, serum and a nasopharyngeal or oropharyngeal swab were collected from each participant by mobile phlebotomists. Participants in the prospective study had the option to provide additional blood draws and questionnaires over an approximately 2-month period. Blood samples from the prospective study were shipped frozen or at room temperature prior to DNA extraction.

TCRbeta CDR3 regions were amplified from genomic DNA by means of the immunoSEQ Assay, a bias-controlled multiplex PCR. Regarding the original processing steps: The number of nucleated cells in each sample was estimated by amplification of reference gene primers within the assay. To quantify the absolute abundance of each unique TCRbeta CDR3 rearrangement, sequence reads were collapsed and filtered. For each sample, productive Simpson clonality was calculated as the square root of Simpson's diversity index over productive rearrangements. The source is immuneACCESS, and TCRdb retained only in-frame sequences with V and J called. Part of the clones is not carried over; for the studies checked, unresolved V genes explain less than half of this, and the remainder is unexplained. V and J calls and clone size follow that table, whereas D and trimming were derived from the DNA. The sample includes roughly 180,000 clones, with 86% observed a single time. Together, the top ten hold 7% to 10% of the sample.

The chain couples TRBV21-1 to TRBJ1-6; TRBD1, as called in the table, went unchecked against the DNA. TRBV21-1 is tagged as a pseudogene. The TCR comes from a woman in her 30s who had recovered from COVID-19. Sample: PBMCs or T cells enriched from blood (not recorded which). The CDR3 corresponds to CASSKDEDRQLSSYNSPLHF. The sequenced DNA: TGTGCCAGCAGCAAAGATGAGGACAGACAATTGAGCTCCTATAATTCACCCCTCCACTTT.